This TCR beta chain was obtained from a study of blood T cell repertoires in COVID-19. Repertoires were generated with immunoSEQ multiplex PCR, while TCRdb's copy carries only in-frame clones and drops some. In the table there are about 100,000 clones, approximately 88% of which are singletons. Per germline, CDR1 SNHLY and CDR2 FYNNEI. The CDR3 contains 13 residues. Trimming removed 2 bases at V and 4 bases at J, with 6 bases between. Sequencing was performed on peripheral blood. The clonotype originates from a man aged 45 to 65 with active or convalescent COVID-19. The chain carries TRBV2 and TRBJ2-1, with D unresolved. For the CDR3, the DNA is TGTGCCAGCAGTGAAAACAGATACAATGAGCAGTTCTTC. Protein: CASSENRYNEQFF. Using reference TRBV2 and TRBJ2-1 for the parts outside the CDR3, the full variable domain is EPEVTQTPSHQVTQMGQEVILRCVPISNHLYFYWYRQILGQKVEFLVSFYNNEISEKSEIFDDQFSVERPDGSNFTLKIRSTKLEDSAMYFCASSENRYNEQFFGPGTRLTVL.